A single sample is the source of the 24 T cell receptor beta chains below, sequenced in a study of shared clonotypes between healthy human individuals. The table came from immunoSEQ multiplex PCR; TCRdb's copy has only in-frame clones and leaves some out. The sample includes more than 450,000 clones, 75% to 85% of them seen just once. Sequenced material: PBMCs. These receptors all come from a woman between 35 and 50 years old in good health. Some clones in this sample may be carry-over from other donors' samples.

This sequence joins TRBV9 and TRBJ2-1; D call uncertain. The CDR3 runs 13 residues. Germline V lookup: CDR1 SGDLS, CDR2 YYNGEE. V gave up 4 bases and J gave up 10 bases, with 15 bases separating them. The CDR3 sequence: CASSPKLSTEQFF. For the CDR3, the DNA is TGTGCCAGCAGCCCAAAGCTCAGTACAGAGCAGTTCTTC.

This CDR3 is CASSGAGPAAPQFF. For the CDR3, the DNA is TGTGCCAGCAGTGGGGCGGGACCCGCAGCTCCCCAGTTCTTC. V gene TRBV2 combines with J gene TRBJ2-1; tentatively, D is TRBD2 (6 bases). CDR1 is SNHLY, CDR2 FYNNEI, per germline. This CDR3 is 14 amino acids long. V dropped 4 bases and J dropped 13 bases, with 20 bases sitting between them.

The table lists this clone with a few counts. In DNA form, the CDR3 reads TGCGCCAGCAGCCAACATACAGGGAGTAACACTGAAGCTTTCTTT. Its protein is CASSQHTGSNTEAFF. This rearrangement joins TRBV4-3 to TRBJ1-1; a possible D gene is TRBD1 (6 bases). The CDR3 is 15 residues long. The V end was cut by 2 bases, the J end by 2 bases, with 12 bases between. Germline CDR1 and CDR2: LGHNA and YSLEER.

This sequence joins TRBV5-5 and TRBJ1-5, with D possibly being TRBD1 (6 bases). The CDR3 has 15 residues. V dropped 0 bases and J dropped 6 bases, with 13 bases sitting between them. Germline CDR1 SGHKS, CDR2 YYEKEE (reference sequence). The CDR3 region has the DNA TGTGCCAGCAGCTTGGCGGTGGGGGCATTTCAGCCCCAGCATTTT. It specifies CASSLAVGAFQPQHF.

Regarding this clone: The same CDR3 also results from other DNA sequences found in this sample. The chain has TRBV18 and TRBJ2-5; tentatively, D is TRBD2 (6 bases). V shed 3 bases and J shed 4 bases, with 9 bases lying between them. CDR3 size: 13 residues. CDR1 is KGHSH, CDR2 LQKENI, per germline. Here the CDR3 reads CASSPGGGETQYF. In DNA form, the CDR3 reads TGTGCCAGCTCACCGGGGGGTGGAGAGACCCAGTACTTC. Drawing the rest from reference TRBV18 and TRBJ2-5, the complete variable domain is NAGVMQNPRHLVRRRGQEARLRCSPMKGHSHVYWYRQLPEEGLKFMVYLQKENIIDESGMPKERFSAEFPKEGPSILRIQQVVRGDSAAYFCASSPGGGETQYFGPGTRLLVL.

On this clone: A single base separates this from a much larger clone, so it may be a read error. This sequence joins TRBV9 and TRBJ1-2, with D unresolved. Germline loops: CDR1 SGDLS, CDR2 YYNGEE. This CDR3 contains 16 residues. The CDR3 loop is CASSVDSTGGDYSYTF. The DNA of the CDR3 is TGTGCCAGCAGCGTAGACAGCACCGGTGGCGACTATAGCTACACCTTC. Together with reference TRBV9 and TRBJ1-2, the CDR3 gives the full variable domain: DSGVTQTPKHLITATGQRVTLRCSPRSGDLSVYWYQQSLDQGLQFLIQYYNGEERAKGNILERFSAQQFPDLHSELNLSSLELGDSALYFCASSVDSTGGDYSYTFGSGTRLTVV.

This sequence joins TRBV5-1 and TRBJ2-7, with 7 bases lining up with TRBD2. The trim removed 3 bases at V and 3 bases at J, leaving 9 bases unmatched. CDR1 and CDR2 (germline): SGHRS, YFSETQ. This CDR3 contains 15 residues. In DNA, the CDR3 is TGCGCCAGCAGCTCCGTAGCGGGCGGCATCTACGAGCAGTACTTC. It codes for CASSSVAGGIYEQYF.

The CDR3: CASSPRLPTNTGELFF. The CDR3, as DNA: TGTGCCAGCAGCCCCAGACTCCCGACCAACACCGGGGAGCTGTTTTTT. The chain uses TRBV4-2 and TRBJ2-2; D is undetermined. CDR3 length equals 16 residues. Trimming pared 4 bases from V and 2 bases from J, leaving 14 bases between. From germline, CDR1 is LGHNA and CDR2 YNFKEQ.

In the case of this clone: Other DNA sequences in the sample encode the same CDR3. This rearrangement joins TRBV7-9 to TRBJ1-6; D gene ambiguous. Looked up from germline, CDR1 is SEHNR and CDR2 is FQNEAQ (reference sequence). This CDR3 region has 12 residues. V gave up 1 base and J gave up 9 bases, with 4 bases separating them. The CDR3 coding sequence is TGTGCCAGCAGCTTAGAAGGTTCACCCCTCCACTTT. Residues: CASSLEGSPLHF.

J is TRBJ2-7 and V is TRBV30; D gene unclear. Trimming cost V 4 bases and J 1 base, with 5 bases left between them. CDR3 length equals 11 residues. Germline CDR1 reads GTSNPN; CDR2 reads SVGIG (reference sequence). The CDR3 region has the DNA TGTGCCTGGACCCGATCCTACGAGCAGTACTTC. Protein: CAWTRSYEQYF.

The chain joins TRBV29-1 to TRBJ2-7, with 10 bases fitting TRBD2. The CDR3 runs 13 residues. Germline-derived CDR1 and CDR2 are SQVTM and ANQGSEA. J gave up 2 bases and V 4 bases, and 2 bases lay outside the gene matches. DNA for the CDR3: TGCAGCGTTGGACTAGCGGGTCCCTACGAGCAGTACTTC. Translated, it gives CSVGLAGPYEQYF.

The chain joins TRBV30 to TRBJ2-1; no firm D call. The V gene's germline CDR1 is GTSNPN and CDR2 SVGIG (reference sequence). Trimming took 4 bases from V and 9 from J, leaving 10 bases between them. The CDR3 has 11 residues. The CDR3 bases are TGTGCCTGGAAGGGCCAGCTTGAGCAGTTCTTC. It yields the protein CAWKGQLEQFF.

The chain carries TRBV7-8 and TRBJ1-4; D unresolved. Germline V gene sequence: CDR1 SGHVS, CDR2 FQNEAQ. Trimming removed 5 bases from V and 2 bases from J, with 9 bases in between. The CDR3 contains 14 residues. CDR3 region: CASSRGFTNEKLFF. The CDR3 DNA reads TGTGCCAGCAGCCGGGGATTCACTAATGAAAAACTGTTTTTT.

The genes are TRBV2 and TRBJ2-5; TRBD2 agrees at 9 bases. The CDR3 spans 17 residues. Germline V gene data show CDR1 as SNHLY and CDR2 as FYNNEI. Trimming removed 2 bases from V and 5 bases from J; junction bases left unmatched: 12. Written as DNA, the CDR3 is TGTGCCAGCAGTGAAAGGGGAAGAGCGGGAGGCGAGGAGACCCAGTACTTC. Translating it yields CASSERGRAGGEETQYF.

V gene TRBV6-5 combines with J gene TRBJ2-1; D may be TRBD1 or TRBD2 (6 bases each). V shed 4 bases and J shed 2 bases, with 12 bases lying between them. Germline values: CDR1 MNHEY, CDR2 SVGAGI. The CDR3 loop spans 15 amino acids. Here the CDR3 DNA reads TGTGCCAGCAGTTTAGGGGGGCGGCCCTACAATGAGCAGTTCTTC. It specifies CASSLGGRPYNEQFF.

V usage is TRBV14 and J usage is TRBJ1-2, with TRBD1 as a possible D gene (6 bases). Germline CDR1 and CDR2: SGHDN and FVKESK. This CDR3 is 13 amino acids long. Trimming took off 3 bases at V and 6 bases at J, with 11 bases between the two ends. The CDR3 loop reads CASSQDRPDGYTF. As DNA, the CDR3 is TGTGCCAGCAGCCAGGACAGACCCGATGGCTACACCTTC. The whole variable domain, filled in from reference TRBV14 and TRBJ1-2, reads EAGVTQFPSHSVIEKGQTVTLRCDPISGHDNLYWYRRVMGKEIKFLLHFVKESKQDESGMPNNRFLAERTGGTYSTLKVQPAELEDSGVYFCASSQDRPDGYTFGSGTRLTVV.

In DNA, the CDR3 is TGTGCCAGCAGTTTTCGGGTAGACTATGGCTACACCTTC. This translates into CASSFRVDYGYTF. The V call is TRBV27, the J call TRBJ1-2; D not certain. Germline CDR1 and CDR2: MNHEY and SMNVEV (reference sequence). The CDR3 extends over 13 amino acids. The V and J ends lost 3 bases and 3 bases respectively, with 8 bases between them.

The chain joins TRBV29-1 to TRBJ2-3; unclear D gene. Germline assignment: CDR1 SQVTM and CDR2 ANQGSEA. With 3 bases removed from V and 2 bases from J, the gap between germline ends came to 9 bases. The CDR3 extends over 13 amino acids. CDR3 in amino acids: CSVDDTFTDTQYF. For the CDR3, the DNA is TGCAGCGTTGATGACACGTTCACAGATACGCAGTATTTT.

The J gene is TRBJ1-5, the V gene TRBV10-3; 8 positions match TRBD1. V trimming: 6 bases; J trimming: 5 bases; junction bases outside the gene matches: 3. CDR1 ENHRY and CDR2 SYGVKD come from the germline V gene. The CDR3 runs 13 residues. This CDR3 reads CAIRGTGDQPQHF. As DNA, the CDR3 is TGTGCCATCAGGGGGACAGGCGATCAGCCCCAGCATTTT.

The chain uses TRBV27 and TRBJ2-1, with 15 bases matching TRBD2. CDR1 and CDR2 from the germline V gene are MNHEY and SMNVEV (reference sequence). This CDR3 is built from 17 residues. V gave up 5 bases and J gave up 4 bases; unmatched junction bases: 6. The CDR3 nucleotides are TGTGCCAGCAGTCTCGGGACTAGCGGGAGGAATTACAATGAGCAGTTCTTC. Residues: CASSLGTSGRNYNEQFF.

This clone appeared once. The chain combines TRBV10-3 with TRBJ2-2; a possible D gene is TRBD1 (6 bases). The CDR3 sequence is 14 residues long. V lost 9 bases and J lost 2, with 13 bases in between. CDR1 and CDR2 from the germline V gene are ENHRY and SYGVKD. CDR3 sequence (DNA): TGTGCCATGGCATACAGGGAAAACACCGGGGAGCTGTTTTTT. It is translated as CAMAYRENTGELFF.

This chain connects TRBV28 to TRBJ1-2; tentatively, D is TRBD1 (5 bases). The CDR3 totals 14 residues. Trimming cost V 6 bases and J 5 bases, with 16 bases left between them. CDR1 and CDR2 (germline): MDHEN, SYDVKM. The CDR3 DNA follows: TGTGCCAGCAGGGGACTGGGGGGTGGGTATGGCTACACCTTC. This gives the protein CASRGLGGGYGYTF.

J is TRBJ1-1 and V is TRBV6-6, with D unclear. The V end was cut by 3 bases, the J end by 10 bases, with 12 bases between. The CDR3 consists of 12 residues. The germline V gene encodes CDR1 MNHNY and CDR2 SVGAGI (reference sequence). Here the CDR3 DNA reads TGTGCCAGCAGTTATATGTCAGTCCGAGCTTTCTTT. Protein product: CASSYMSVRAFF.

This clone appeared a few times. This chain uses TRBV10-3 with TRBJ2-5, with 9 bases fitting TRBD1. This CDR3 has 15 amino acids. V gave up 2 bases and J gave up 5 bases; unmatched junction bases: 6. The germline CDR1 and CDR2 sequences are ENHRY and SYGVKD. Here the CDR3 reads CAISEQDRGGETQYF. The CDR3 nucleotides are TGTGCCATCAGTGAGCAAGACAGGGGGGGGGAGACCCAGTACTTC.